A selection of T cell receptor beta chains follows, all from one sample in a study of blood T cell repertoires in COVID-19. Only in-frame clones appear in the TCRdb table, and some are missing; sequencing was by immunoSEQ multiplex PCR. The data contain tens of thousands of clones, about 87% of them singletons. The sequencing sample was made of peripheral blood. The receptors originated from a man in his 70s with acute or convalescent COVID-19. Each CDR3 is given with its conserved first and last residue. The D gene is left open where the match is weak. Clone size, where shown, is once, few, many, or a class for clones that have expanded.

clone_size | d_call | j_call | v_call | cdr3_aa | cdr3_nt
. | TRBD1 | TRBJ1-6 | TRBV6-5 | CASGGGVGVSPLHF | TGTGCCAGTGGAGGGGGCGTAGGCGTATCACCCCTCCACTTT
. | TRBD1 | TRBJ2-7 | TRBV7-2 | CASSPRDRDRAEQYF | TGTGCCAGCAGCCCGAGGGACAGGGATCGAGCCGAGCAGTACTTC
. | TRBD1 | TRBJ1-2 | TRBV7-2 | CASSLAGTGVSGYTF | TGTGCCAGCAGCTTAGCGGGGACAGGGGTTTCCGGCTACACCTTC
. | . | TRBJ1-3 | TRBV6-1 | CASSESGANGNTIYF | TGTGCCAGCAGTGAATCAGGGGCCAATGGAAACACCATATATTTT
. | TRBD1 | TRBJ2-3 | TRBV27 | CASSLLGQDYTDTQYF | TGTGCCAGCAGTTTATTGGGACAGGACTACACAGATACGCAGTATTTT
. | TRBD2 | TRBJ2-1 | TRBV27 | CASSLLAGEGNEQFF | TGTGCCAGCAGTTTATTAGCGGGAGAGGGCAATGAGCAGTTCTTC
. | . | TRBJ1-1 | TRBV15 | CATSRVMNTEAFF | TGTGCCACCAGCAGAGTTATGAACACTGAAGCTTTCTTT
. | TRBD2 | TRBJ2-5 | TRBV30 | CAWSAGTSGSGQTQYF | TGTGCCTGGAGTGCCGGGACTAGCGGAAGCGGGCAGACCCAGTACTTC
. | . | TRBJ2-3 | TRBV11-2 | CASSPGQGYTQYF | TGTGCCAGCAGCCCCGGTCAGGGGTATACGCAGTATTTT
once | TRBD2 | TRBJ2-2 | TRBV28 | CASSLGGRGNTGELFF | TGTGCCAGCAGTCTCGGCGGGAGAGGGAACACCGGGGAGCTGTTTTTT
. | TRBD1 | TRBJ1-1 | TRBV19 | CASSIGQGPGAFF | TGTGCCAGTAGTATAGGACAGGGACCTGGAGCTTTCTTT
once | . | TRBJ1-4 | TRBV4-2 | CASSQESRQAFAKLFF | TGTGCCAGCAGCCAAGAAAGTCGACAGGCTTTCGCAAAACTGTTTTTT
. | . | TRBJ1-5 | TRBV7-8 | CASSLVIVSGGHQPQHF | TGTGCCAGCAGCTTAGTAATCGTATCGGGGGGGCATCAGCCCCAGCATTTT
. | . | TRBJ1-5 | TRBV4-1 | CASSQDVRDQPQHF | TGCGCCAGCAGCCAAGACGTGAGAGATCAGCCCCAGCATTTT
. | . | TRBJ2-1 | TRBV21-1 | CASRTSRSYNEQFF | TGTGCCAGCAGGACTAGCAGAAGCTACAATGAGCAGTTCTTC
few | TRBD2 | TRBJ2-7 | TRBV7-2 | CASSLEGGGSPSYEQYF | TGTGCCAGCAGCCTAGAGGGCGGGGGATCTCCCTCCTACGAGCAGTACTTC
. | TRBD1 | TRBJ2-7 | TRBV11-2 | CASRLARTGPYEQYF | TGTGCCAGCAGGCTAGCTCGGACAGGGCCTTACGAGCAGTACTTC
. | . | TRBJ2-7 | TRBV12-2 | CASRSSSGGIYEQYF | TGTGCAAGTCGCTCGAGTAGCGGGGGGATCTACGAGCAGTACTTC
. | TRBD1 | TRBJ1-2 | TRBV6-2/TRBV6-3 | CASSTTGQGNYGYTF | TGTGCCAGCAGTACGACGGGACAGGGGAATTATGGCTACACCTTC
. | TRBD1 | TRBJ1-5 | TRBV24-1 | CATSDGKGGAGSNQPQHF | TGTGCCACCAGTGATGGAAAAGGGGGCGCCGGGAGCAATCAGCCCCAGCATTTT
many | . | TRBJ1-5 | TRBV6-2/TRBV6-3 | CASSYLTIGQPQHF | TGTGCCAGCAGTTACCTAACCATTGGTCAGCCCCAGCATTTT
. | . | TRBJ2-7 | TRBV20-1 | CSASYGGSYEQYF | TGCAGTGCTAGTTACGGTGGCTCCTACGAGCAGTACTTC
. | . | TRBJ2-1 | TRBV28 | CASINRTLVNEQFF | TGTGCCAGCATCAACCGGACTCTAGTCAATGAGCAGTTCTTC
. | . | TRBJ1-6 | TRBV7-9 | CASSFPSSPLHF | TGTGCCAGCAGCTTTCCAAGCTCACCCCTCCACTTT
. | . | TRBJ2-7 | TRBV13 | CASSIGTRSYEQYF | TGTGCCAGCAGCATCGGGACACGGAGCTACGAGCAGTACTTC
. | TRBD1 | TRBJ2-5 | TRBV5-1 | CASSLGTGGQETQYF | TGCGCCAGCAGCTTGGGGACAGGGGGTCAAGAGACCCAGTACTTC
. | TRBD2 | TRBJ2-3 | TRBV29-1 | CSAGGLAGADTQYF | TGCAGCGCAGGGGGACTAGCGGGAGCAGATACGCAGTATTTT
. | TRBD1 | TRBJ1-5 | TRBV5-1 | CASSWTGEGQPQHF | TGCGCCAGCAGCTGGACAGGGGAGGGTCAGCCCCAGCATTTT
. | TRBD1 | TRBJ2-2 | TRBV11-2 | CASSPRTGVGELFF | TGTGCCAGCAGCCCGAGGACAGGGGTTGGGGAGCTGTTTTTT
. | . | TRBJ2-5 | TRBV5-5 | CASSRNPGAGETQYF | TGTGCCAGCAGCCGAAACCCAGGGGCAGGAGAGACCCAGTACTTC
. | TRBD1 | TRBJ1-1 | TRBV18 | CASSLDRDATEAFF | TGTGCCAGCTCACTAGACAGGGATGCGACTGAAGCTTTCTTT
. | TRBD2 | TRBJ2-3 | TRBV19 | CASSIPLAGLQDTQYF | TGTGCCAGTAGTATCCCACTAGCGGGTTTGCAAGATACGCAGTATTTT
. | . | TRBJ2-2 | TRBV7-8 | CASSLAGHRGGELFF | TGTGCCAGCAGCTTAGCGGGACACCGGGGCGGGGAGCTGTTTTTT
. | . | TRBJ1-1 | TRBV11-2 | CASSQGNGGAFF | TGTGCCAGCAGCCAGGGGAACGGGGGGGCTTTCTTT
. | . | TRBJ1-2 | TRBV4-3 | CASSQEATNYGYTF | TGCGCCAGCAGCCAAGAGGCCACTAACTATGGCTACACCTTC
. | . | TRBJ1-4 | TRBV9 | CASSFSGARTSDEKLFF | TGTGCCAGCAGCTTTAGTGGGGCTCGGACCAGCGATGAAAAACTGTTTTTT
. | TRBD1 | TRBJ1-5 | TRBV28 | CASSLPLTGFHQPQHF | TGTGCCAGCAGCCTCCCATTGACAGGGTTCCATCAGCCCCAGCATTTT
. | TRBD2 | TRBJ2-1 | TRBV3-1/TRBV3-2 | CASSQLASGSLDEQFF | TGTGCCAGCAGCCAATTGGCTAGCGGGAGTCTCGATGAGCAGTTCTTC
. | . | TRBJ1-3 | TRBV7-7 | CASSLEGTPGNTIYF | TGTGCCAGCAGCTTAGAGGGGACACCTGGAAACACCATATATTTT
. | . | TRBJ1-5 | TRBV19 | CASTLQGSNQPQHF | TGTGCCAGTACCCTCCAGGGGAGCAATCAGCCCCAGCATTTT
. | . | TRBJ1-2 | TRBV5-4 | CASSLRTDYGYTF | TGTGCCAGCAGCCTCCGGACAGACTATGGCTACACCTTC
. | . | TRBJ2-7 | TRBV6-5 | CATTVTYEQYF | TGTGCCACCACAGTGACCTACGAGCAGTACTTC
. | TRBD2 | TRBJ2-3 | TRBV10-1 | CASSSGTTDTQYF | TGCGCCAGCAGTAGCGGGACTACAGATACGCAGTATTTT
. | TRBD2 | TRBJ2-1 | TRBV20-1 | CSASGTSAHSYNEQFF | TGCAGTGCTAGTGGGACTAGCGCCCACTCCTACAATGAGCAGTTCTTC
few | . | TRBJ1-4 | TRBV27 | CASTFLGGGNEKLFF | TGTGCCAGCACCTTCCTGGGGGGAGGGAATGAAAAACTGTTTTTT
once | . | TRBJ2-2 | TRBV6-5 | CASSTNTGELFF | TGTGCCAGCAGTACTAACACCGGGGAGCTGTTTTTT
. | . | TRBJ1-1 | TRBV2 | CASSMTSTEAFF | TGTGCCAGCAGCATGACAAGCACTGAAGCTTTCTTT
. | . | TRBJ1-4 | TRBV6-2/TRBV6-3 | CASSYPALGEATNEKLFF | TGTGCCAGCAGTTACCCGGCGCTAGGAGAAGCAACTAATGAAAAACTGTTTTTT
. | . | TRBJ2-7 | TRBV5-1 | CASSLVGHEQYF | TGCGCCAGCAGCTTGGTGGGCCACGAGCAGTACTTC
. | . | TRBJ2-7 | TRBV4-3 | CASSQDGGGEQYF | TGCGCCAGCAGCCAAGATGGAGGCGGAGAGCAGTACTTC
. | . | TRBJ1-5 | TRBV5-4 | CASSLGGGYSNQPQHF | TGTGCCAGCAGCTTGGGCGGGGGCTATAGCAATCAGCCCCAGCATTTT
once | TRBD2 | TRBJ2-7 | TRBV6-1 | CASSEALAGGSYEQYF | TGTGCCAGCAGTGAAGCGCTAGCGGGGGGTTCCTACGAGCAGTACTTC
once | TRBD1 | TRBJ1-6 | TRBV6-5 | CASSSDRAHNSPLHF | TGTGCCAGCAGTTCCGACAGGGCTCATAATTCACCCCTCCACTTT
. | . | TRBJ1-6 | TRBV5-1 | CASSPFSSYNSPLHF | TGCGCCAGCAGCCCGTTTAGCTCCTATAATTCACCCCTCCACTTT
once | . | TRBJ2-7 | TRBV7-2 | CASSLVWGGGSEQYF | TGTGCCAGCAGCTTAGTGTGGGGTGGAGGGAGCGAGCAGTACTTC
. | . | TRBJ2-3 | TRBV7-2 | CASSSWIRYTQYF | TGTGCCAGCAGCTCATGGATCAGGTATACGCAGTATTTT
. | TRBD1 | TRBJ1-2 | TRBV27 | CASREAGGILVGGYTF | TGTGCCAGCCGCGAGGCAGGGGGCATTTTAGTGGGTGGCTACACCTTC
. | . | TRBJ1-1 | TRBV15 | CATSRDTGRAEAFF | TGTGCCACCAGCAGAGATACCGGGAGGGCTGAAGCTTTCTTT
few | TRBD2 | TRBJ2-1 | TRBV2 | CASSLSGSYNEQFF | TGTGCCAGCAGTCTTAGCGGGAGCTACAATGAGCAGTTCTTC